This T cell receptor (beta chain) stems from a study of shared clonotypes between healthy human individuals. This clone came up a few times. The assay was immunoSEQ multiplex PCR, and TCRdb's table has in-frame clones only and misses some. The profile shows a few hundred thousand clones, around three quarters of them singletons. The sequencing input was PBMCs. This clonotype originated in a woman aged 40-49 years in good health. Some clones in this sample may be carry-over from other donors' samples.

In nucleotides, the CDR3 is TGCGCCAGCAGCCGCATGGGACTAGCGGGAGACGGGACCCAGTACTTC. It yields the protein CASSRMGLAGDGTQYF. The chain links TRBV5-1 to TRBJ2-5, with 14 bases identical to TRBD2. Germline V gene sequence: CDR1 SGHRS, CDR2 YFSETQ. The CDR3 is made up of 16 amino acids. V shed 4 bases, J shed 7 bases, and the junction held 9 bases outside the gene matches.